Each of the 27 T cell receptor beta chains below was sequenced from the same sample in a study of blood T cells in healthy people across ages. Alongside a J-beta primer mix, a sample-barcoded 5' primer served in a second PCR lasting about 7 to 12 cycles. TCRdb reprocessed the 5' RACE reads with MiXCR, giving one entry per CDR3 protein. The sample contains 450,000 to 650,000 distinct CDR3 sequences, approximately 25% of which appear only once. A further study also used this sample, focusing on T cells of mothers and their children.

Source material: blood. The source is a boy under 18 in good health.

V gene TRBV19 combines with J gene TRBJ1-1; a possible D gene is TRBD1 (6 bases). V lost 3 bases to trimming and J lost 4 bases, with 12 bases between them. Germline CDR1 reads LNHDA; CDR2 reads SQIVND (reference sequence). CDR3 length: 14 residues. The CDR3, as DNA: TGTGCCAGTAGTATTGGACAGAAGATCACTGAAGCTTTCTTT. Amino acids: CASSIGQKITEAFF.

The chain has TRBV29-1 and TRBJ1-1, with a weak D call TRBD1 (6 bases). Germline lookup yields CDR1 SQVTM and CDR2 ANQGSEA. The CDR3 is 13 residues long. V was cut by 7 bases and J by 3 bases, with 15 bases left in between. The CDR3 loop is CSATQGLDTEAFF. For the CDR3, the DNA is TGCAGCGCCACACAGGGTTTGGACACTGAAGCTTTCTTT. The whole variable domain, remainder taken from reference TRBV29-1 and TRBJ1-1, is SAVISQKPSRDICQRGTSLTIQCQVDSQVTMMFWYRQQPGQSLTLIATANQGSEATYESGFVIDKFPISRPNLTFSTLTVSNMSPEDSSIYLCSATQGLDTEAFFGQGTRLTVV.

This clonotype was picked up a small number of times. The CDR3 DNA sequence: TGTGCCAGCAGCTTAAGTGGACTAGCGGGAGGCCTGGGGGGGGAGCTGTTTTTT. Protein sequence: CASSLSGLAGGLGGELFF. The chain combines TRBV7-2 with TRBJ2-2, with 14 positions matching TRBD2. With V trimmed by 2 bases and J by 8 bases, 10 bases remained unmatched. CDR1 and CDR2 (germline): SGHTA, FQGNSA. This CDR3 spans 18 amino acids.

This clonotype was counted only a few times. V and J are TRBV11-2 and TRBJ2-1; a weak D match, TRBD2 (5 bases). Germline-derived CDR1 and CDR2 are SGHAT and FQNNGV. Trimming removed 5 bases from V and 0 bases from J, with 11 bases in between. The CDR3 sequence is 15 residues long. The CDR3 nucleotides are TGTGCCAGCAGCCAAGGACTGATCTCCTACAATGAGCAGTTCTTC. Its translation: CASSQGLISYNEQFF.

This rearrangement joins TRBV29-1 to TRBJ2-3, with TRBD1 identical over 9 bases. The CDR3 covers 13 residues. Germline CDR1 SQVTM, CDR2 ANQGSEA. V was clipped by 7 bases and J by 5 bases; unmatched bases: 7. The DNA of the CDR3 is TGCAGCGGGAGGACAGGGGACATAGATACGCAGTATTTT. Amino acid sequence: CSGRTGDIDTQYF.

This clonotype turned up a few times. This rearrangement joins TRBV12-3 or TRBV12-4 to TRBJ1-1; no clear D gene. There are 12 residues in the CDR3. V was shortened by 3 bases and J by 7 bases, with 9 bases between the two germline ends. DNA for the CDR3: TGTGCCAGCAGTTTGCCGGCTGTTGAAGCTTTCTTT. Encoded protein: CASSLPAVEAFF.

This chain connects TRBV7-9 to TRBJ1-4; D gene unclear. Germline V gives CDR1 SEHNR, CDR2 FQNEAQ (reference sequence). V lost 8 bases and J 5 bases, leaving 18 bases between the germline ends. This CDR3 contains 15 residues. Written as DNA, the CDR3 is TGTGCCAGCGGCACCCCGGAAGCTGAGAATGAAAAACTGTTTTTT. This translates into CASGTPEAENEKLFF.

This rearrangement joins TRBV27 to TRBJ2-7, with 8 bases aligning to TRBD2. The DNA end favors TRBJ2-1, so the J call may be wrong. Per germline, CDR1 MNHEY and CDR2 SMNVEV (reference sequence). The CDR3 consists of 17 residues. The CDR3: CASSLTPGGGIINEQFF. The CDR3 coding sequence is TGTGCCAGCAGTTTAACTCCGGGCGGGGGGATAATCAATGAGCAGTTCTTC.

This clonotype was observed a few times. V and J are TRBV5-1 and TRBJ1-6, with D tentatively TRBD1 (5 bases). V shed 0 bases and J shed 10 bases, with 8 bases lying between them. Germline loops: CDR1 SGHRS, CDR2 YFSETQ. The CDR3 is 13 residues long. CDR3 nucleotides: TGCGCCAGCAGCTTGGAGGGGACCTCACCCCTCCACTTT. Its protein is CASSLEGTSPLHF.

This chain links TRBV27 with TRBJ2-1; TRBD1 or TRBD2 may be the D gene (6 bases each). V was pared by 5 bases and J by 5 bases, with 13 bases between. Germline CDR1 is MNHEY and CDR2 is SMNVEV (reference sequence). There are 14 residues in the CDR3. The CDR3 DNA sequence: TGTGCCAGCAGTACAGGGACTCAACACAATGAGCAGTTCTTC. Translation gives CASSTGTQHNEQFF.

V is TRBV4-3 and J is TRBJ2-1; 8 bases are shared with TRBD2. V gave up 6 bases and J gave up 7 bases; unmatched junction bases: 11. The CDR3 is 15 residues long. Germline CDR1 and CDR2: LGHNA and YSLEER. CDR3 coding DNA: TGCGCCAGCAGGCCGGGGGGGGCCTGGGCAAATGAGCAGTTCTTC. The encoded protein is CASRPGGAWANEQFF.

CDR3 DNA: TGCGCCAGCAGCTTATTTGGGACTAGCGGTGCCTACGAGCAGTACTTC. Residues: CASSLFGTSGAYEQYF. The chain uses TRBV5-1 and TRBJ2-7; TRBD2 matches at 11 bases. The J segment lost 2 bases and the V segment lost 2 bases, leaving 6 bases of the junction unmatched. The CDR3 loop spans 16 amino acids. Germline V CDR1 and CDR2: SGHRS, YFSETQ.

This clonotype was detected only a few times. V gene TRBV28 combines with J gene TRBJ2-2; possible D gene TRBD1, 6 bases. CDR1 is MDHEN and CDR2 is SYDVKM in the germline V gene. This CDR3 region has 16 residues. V lost 4 bases to trimming and J lost 5 bases, with 17 bases between them. The CDR3 region is CASSYFGGRKTGELFF. In DNA, the CDR3 is TGTGCCAGCAGTTATTTTGGGGGCCGGAAGACCGGGGAGCTGTTTTTT.

This rearrangement joins TRBV14 to TRBJ1-2, with a weak D call TRBD1 (5 bases). Per the germline V gene, CDR1 is SGHDN and CDR2 is FVKESK. The germline V and J ends were trimmed by 0 bases and 9 bases, with 11 bases remaining between them. This CDR3 region has 13 residues. As DNA, the CDR3 is TGTGCCAGCAGCCAAGAGGGGGGGGACCGCTACACCTTC. Its translation: CASSQEGGDRYTF.

In DNA form, the CDR3 reads TGTGCCAGCAGCCCAATACACCCAGCGAATGAGCAGTTCTTC. It encodes CASSPIHPANEQFF. The gene calls are TRBV7-3 and TRBJ2-5; D gene unclear. The tail of the sequence fits TRBJ2-1 better, so the J call may be wrong. Germline CDR1 SGHTA, CDR2 FQGTGA. CDR3 length equals 14 residues.

The sample holds a few counts of this clonotype. The DNA of the CDR3 is TGCAGTGCTAGAGGGCCCGGGACCGGGGATGAGCAGTTCTTC. This translates into CSARGPGTGDEQFF. The chain joins TRBV20-1 to TRBJ2-1; D may be TRBD1 or TRBD2 (5 bases each). The CDR3 has 14 residues. Germline CDR1 DFQATT, CDR2 SNEGSKA (reference sequence). The germline V and J ends were trimmed by 1 base and 8 bases, with 15 bases remaining between them.

J is TRBJ1-1 and V is TRBV4-1; TRBD1 is a possible D gene (5 bases). Germline-derived CDR1 and CDR2 are MGHRA and YSYEKL. The CDR3 runs 15 residues. Trimming left V 5 bases short and J 4 bases short, with 17 bases between. The CDR3 region has the DNA TGCGCCAGCAGCGAAAGGGTGGGGGAGGGCACTGAAGCTTTCTTT. Translation: CASSERVGEGTEAFF.

This clonotype turned up a few times. V usage is TRBV12-1 and J usage is TRBJ2-1. TRBV12-1 is designated a pseudogene. This CDR3 has 15 residues. The CDR3 DNA follows: TGTGCCAGCAGCTGCCATAATGCCCCCTACAATGAGCAGTTCTTC. Translation: CASSCHNAPYNEQFF.

This CDR3 is CSVRASANEQFF. The CDR3, as DNA: TGCAGCGTTCGGGCTAGCGCCAATGAGCAGTTCTTC. The V and J genes are TRBV29-1 and TRBJ2-1; D may be TRBD2 (6 bases). CDR1 and CDR2 (germline): SQVTM, ANQGSEA. The CDR3 consists of 12 residues. The ends were cut back, 5 bases at V and 6 bases at J, with 11 bases in the middle.

This clonotype was detected only a few times. The rearrangement links TRBV11-2 to TRBJ2-5; D uncertain. The J call is in doubt because the DNA end fits TRBJ2-7 better. The CDR3 length is 12 residues. Germline V gene data show CDR1 as SGHAT and CDR2 as FQNNGV. CDR3 in amino acids: CASSLLRPEQYF. DNA of the CDR3: TGTGCCAGCAGCCTACTACGGCCCGAGCAGTACTTC.

The CDR3: CAISDQGDEQFF. The CDR3 nucleotides read TGTGCCATCAGTGATCAGGGCGATGAGCAGTTCTTC. The rearrangement links TRBV10-3 to TRBJ2-5, with D maybe TRBD1 (5 bases). Near its end, the DNA agrees better with TRBJ2-1, so the J call may be wrong. Germline CDR1 is ENHRY and CDR2 is SYGVKD. This CDR3 comprises 12 residues.

V and J are TRBV7-9 and TRBJ2-5, with D perhaps given as TRBD1 or TRBD2 (7 bases each). The last part of the DNA fits TRBJ2-1 better; the J call may be wrong. Germline lookup yields CDR1 SEHNR and CDR2 FQNEAQ (reference sequence). This CDR3 has 16 amino acids. Here the CDR3 reads CASSSRMVDRDYEQFF. The CDR3 nucleotides are TGTGCCAGCAGCTCCCGGATGGTCGACAGGGACTACGAGCAGTTCTTC.

This clonotype was found a few times. This chain uses TRBV7-2 with TRBJ2-5; D ambiguous. Germline loops: CDR1 SGHTA, CDR2 FQGNSA. The CDR3 is made up of 14 amino acids. Deletions cut 4 bases from V and 2 bases from J, with 11 bases between. The CDR3 DNA sequence: TGTGCCAGCAGCTCGGTCCGAGGTCAAGAGACCCAGTACTTC. Amino acid sequence: CASSSVRGQETQYF. Based on the CDR3 plus reference TRBV7-2 and TRBJ2-5, the full variable domain is GAGVSQSPSNKVTEKGKDVELRCDPISGHTALYWYRQSLGQGLEFLIYFQGNSAPDKSGLPSDRFSAERTGGSVSTLTIQRTQQEDSAVYLCASSSVRGQETQYFGPGTRLLVL.

This clonotype was seen only a few times. V gene TRBV7-2 combines with J gene TRBJ2-7, with D tentatively TRBD1 (5 bases). CDR1 is SGHTA, CDR2 FQGNSA, per germline. The V end was cut by 5 bases, the J end by 2 bases, with 13 bases between. The CDR3 consists of 14 residues. The chain's CDR3 is CASSPQGLTYEQYF. Written as DNA, the CDR3 is TGTGCCAGCAGCCCCCAGGGCCTAACCTACGAGCAGTACTTC.

There are many counts of this clonotype. The chain joins TRBV10-2 to TRBJ2-5, with D unclear. With 3 bases removed from V and 5 bases from J, the gap between germline ends came to 7 bases. CDR1 and CDR2 from the germline V gene are WSHSY and SAAADI. The CDR3 has 12 amino acids. In DNA form, the CDR3 reads TGCGCCAGCAGTGACGATCAGGAGACCCAGTACTTC. Protein sequence: CASSDDQETQYF.

The chain couples TRBV7-9 to TRBJ1-1, with 9 bases that match TRBD1. Trimming took 0 bases from V and 5 from J; bases not matched to a gene: 7. The CDR3 covers 16 residues. Per germline, CDR1 SEHNR and CDR2 FQNEAQ (reference sequence). The CDR3 region has the DNA TGTGCCAGCAGCTTAGCGCTCCGACAGGGGGGAACTGAAGCTTTCTTT. This translates into CASSLALRQGGTEAFF.

The table lists this clonotype with a few counts. V gene TRBV4-1 combines with J gene TRBJ2-7; 7 bases match TRBD1. V lost 7 bases, J lost 0 bases, and 9 bases stayed unmatched. Germline V gene data show CDR1 as MGHRA and CDR2 as YSYEKL. The CDR3 sequence is 15 residues long. In nucleotides, the CDR3 is TGCGCCAGCACCCTTAGACAGGGAGCCTCCTACGAGCAGTACTTC. Amino acid sequence: CASTLRQGASYEQYF.